Below, 11 T cell receptor beta chains from the same sample are listed, as sequenced in a study of tumor T cells in aggressive B-cell lymphoma (dated by TCRdb to about 2017). Libraries were prepared through the immunoSEQ multiplex PCR assay. Drawn from immuneACCESS, this table holds only the in-frame rearrangements with V and J called that TCRdb kept. Clones are partly lost; checked studies trace under half to an unresolved V gene and leave the rest unexplained. This sample is represented by over a thousand clones; 85% to 95% of them were singletons. 10% to 15% of the sample is taken by the ten largest. What was sequenced was tumor tissue. The receptor set was obtained from an adult with diffuse large B cell lymphoma.

This rearrangement joins TRBV7-9 to TRBJ2-7; 7 nucleotides agree with TRBD2. Germline-derived CDR1 and CDR2 are SEHNR and FQNEAQ (reference sequence). The CDR3 totals 16 residues. V was clipped by 4 bases and J by 0 bases; unmatched bases: 9. CDR3 nucleotide sequence: TGTGCCAGCAGCTCGTACAGTACTAGCGTCTCCTACGAGCAGTACTTC. It codes for CASSSYSTSVSYEQYF.

This clone was detected a few times. V and J are TRBV19 and TRBJ1-4; maybe TRBD1 (5 bases). Per germline, CDR1 LNHDA and CDR2 SQIVND (reference sequence). Trimming removed 4 bases at V and 4 bases at J, with 7 bases between. The length of the CDR3 is 13 residues. CDR3 loop: CASSSRGNEKLFF. For the CDR3, the DNA is TGTGCCAGTAGTAGTAGGGGTAATGAAAAACTGTTTTTT.

The chain combines TRBV18 with TRBJ2-7; tentative D call: TRBD2 (5 bases). This CDR3 comprises 16 residues. V lost 0 bases, J lost 3 bases, and 15 bases lay in between. Germline V gene sequence: CDR1 KGHSH, CDR2 LQKENI. In nucleotides, the CDR3 is TGTGCCAGCTCACCACCTATCCTCTCCGGGGACTACGAGCAGTACTTC. Translated: CASSPPILSGDYEQYF.

The J gene is TRBJ2-5, the V gene TRBV5-6, with TRBD1 matching 7 bases. The germline V gene encodes CDR1 SGHDT and CDR2 YYEEEE. With 0 bases clipped from V and 1 base from J, the junction kept 3 bases outside the gene matches. The length of the CDR3 is 15 residues. The CDR3 coding sequence is TGTGCCAGCAGCTTGGGGCAGGGGGTCCAAGAGACCCAGTACTTC. This encodes CASSLGQGVQETQYF.

This clone appeared once. The chain recombines TRBV19 with TRBJ1-1; maybe TRBD1 (5 bases). CDR1 and CDR2 from the germline V gene are LNHDA and SQIVND (reference sequence). The CDR3 contains 15 residues. Deletions cut 3 bases from V and 1 base from J, with 12 bases between. CDR3 bases: TGTGCCAGTAGTATCCCACAGGATCGGAACACTGAAGCTTTCTTT. Protein: CASSIPQDRNTEAFF.

This chain links TRBV5-1 with TRBJ1-1; D gene uncertain. The germline V gene encodes CDR1 SGHRS and CDR2 YFSETQ. CDR3 size: 13 residues. Trimming cost V 7 bases and J 2 bases, with 12 bases left between them. CDR3 protein: CASRQAINTEAFF. The CDR3, as DNA: TGCGCCAGCCGGCAGGCCATTAACACTGAAGCTTTCTTT.

The genes are TRBV7-2 and TRBJ1-6; D remains unclear. The CDR3 runs to 14 residues. Looked up from germline, CDR1 is SGHTA and CDR2 is FQGNSA. The V and J ends lost 6 bases and 6 bases respectively, with 12 bases between them. The CDR3: CASRVQNFNSPLHF. CDR3 nucleotide sequence: TGTGCCAGCAGAGTGCAGAATTTTAATTCACCCCTCCACTTT.

Comments on this clone: At one end, the junction sequence differs from germline, possibly due to a read error. The rearrangement joins TRBV7-7 to TRBJ2-7; D may be TRBD1 (5 bases). The CDR3 totals 15 residues. Germline V gene data show CDR1 as SSHAT and CDR2 as FNYEAQ (reference sequence). CDR3 residues: CASSLGSGFAYEQYF. Written as DNA, the CDR3 is TGTGCTAGCAGCTTAGGGTCAGGGTTCGCCTACGAGCAGTACTTC.

This clone was recorded only once. CDR3 loop: CASSLAPTPTYEQYF. The CDR3, as DNA: TGTGCCAGCAGCTTAGCACCTACTCCGACCTACGAGCAGTACTTC. The V gene is TRBV11-2, the J gene TRBJ2-7; D remains ambiguous. Germline V gene data show CDR1 as SGHAT and CDR2 as FQNNGV. This CDR3 has 15 residues. Trimming took off 1 base at V and 2 bases at J, with 12 bases between the two ends.

Here the CDR3 DNA reads TGTGCCAGCAGTCGACTAGCGGAAGGGAATTACGAGCAGTACTTC. Its protein is CASSRLAEGNYEQYF. The chain joins TRBV6-1 to TRBJ2-7; 9 nucleotides agree with TRBD2. The germline gives CDR1 MNHNS, CDR2 SASEGT. V lost 5 bases, J lost 4 bases, and 9 bases stayed unmatched. The CDR3 covers 15 residues.

CDR3 DNA: TGTGCCTGGACTTTAGATAGCAATCAGCCCCAGCATTTT. As protein: CAWTLDSNQPQHF. This sequence joins TRBV30 and TRBJ1-5; D is unresolved. Germline V CDR1 and CDR2: GTSNPN, SVGIG (reference sequence). The CDR3 sequence is 13 residues long. V dropped 4 bases and J dropped 0 bases, with 7 bases sitting between them.